In its sample, the clone carrying this T cell receptor beta chain ranks as medium-sized. As for time point: cycle 4 day 1 (C4D1), after less than 7 weeks of nivolumab. All patients relapsed after autologous stem cell transplantation, and brentuximab vedotin exposure varied. This sample is part of a study of PD-1 blockade in classical Hodgkin lymphoma. Profiling relied on immunoSEQ multiplex PCR, and the TCRdb table lists in-frame clones only, not all of them. This table has some 33,000 clones, 81% appearing once. Unmatched junction bases numbered 7, after V lost 5 bases and J lost 4 bases. There are 14 residues in the CDR3. From germline, CDR1 is SNHLY and CDR2 FYNNEI.

This chain links TRBV2 with TRBJ1-1; 7 positions match TRBD1. The sample was peripheral blood mononuclear cells (PBMCs), taken before the fourth cycle of nivolumab. The receptor was derived from a human donor with classical Hodgkin lymphoma. The CDR3 DNA sequence: TGTGCCAGCAGTCTGGATGCAGGGGGCACTGAAGCTTTCTTT. Its translation: CASSLDAGGTEAFF.